Below, 28 T cell receptor beta chains from the same sample are listed, as sequenced in a study of cytomegalovirus exposure and HLA in healthy donors. Use of 60 Vbeta and 13 Jbeta primers characterized the PCR. Clones were read by immunoSEQ multiplex PCR, and TCRdb kept only the in-frame ones, dropping some. This sample carries about 260,000 clones, 84% of them seen once, and the ten largest clones take about 2%. Sequencing was carried out using PBMCs. Every receptor here comes from a middle-aged woman in good health and CMV-seropositive.

The chain employs TRBV18 and TRBJ1-5; 7 positions agree with TRBD1. Germline CDR1 reads KGHSH; CDR2 reads LQKENI. The ends lost 3 bases at V and 8 bases at J; junction bases unmatched: 10. The CDR3 consists of 15 residues. The chain's CDR3 is CASSPGNTGDKPQHF. The DNA of the CDR3 is TGTGCCAGCTCACCCGGAAATACAGGGGATAAGCCCCAGCATTTT.

This chain links TRBV28 with TRBJ2-7; 13 nucleotides line up with TRBD2. This CDR3 region has 18 residues. The J segment lost 10 bases and the V segment lost 6 bases, leaving 21 bases of the junction unmatched. CDR1 MDHEN and CDR2 SYDVKM come from the germline V gene. The chain's CDR3 is CASSLGGVTSGRGKEQYF. The CDR3 nucleotides read TGTGCCAGCAGCCTGGGGGGGGTAACTAGCGGGAGGGGAAAAGAACAGTACTTC.

The chain is built from TRBV18 and TRBJ2-2; TRBD1 matches 8 bases. The germline V gene encodes CDR1 KGHSH and CDR2 LQKENI. The V and J ends lost 8 bases and 7 bases, in that order; junction bases with no gene match: 6. The CDR3 is 13 amino acids. The CDR3 is CASRDRNDGELFF. The CDR3 DNA reads TGTGCCAGCCGGGACAGGAATGACGGGGAGCTGTTTTTT.

V and J are TRBV27 and TRBJ1-4; D is uncertain. Germline CDR1 MNHEY, CDR2 SMNVEV (reference sequence). With 5 bases removed from V and 4 bases from J, the gap between germline ends came to 14 bases. The CDR3 runs 15 residues. The CDR3 spells CASSPRLLSNEKLFF. CDR3 bases: TGTGCCAGCAGTCCAAGACTTTTAAGTAATGAAAAACTGTTTTTT.

There are a few counts of this clone. This chain uses TRBV11-2 with TRBJ2-2; maybe TRBD1 (6 bases). Germline V CDR1 and CDR2: SGHAT, FQNNGV. The CDR3 length is 16 residues. V lost 1 base to trimming and J lost 4 bases, with 13 bases between them. CDR3 in amino acids: CASSLAHTGTTGELFF. The DNA of the CDR3 is TGTGCCAGCAGCTTAGCCCATACAGGGACCACCGGGGAGCTGTTTTTT.

The gene calls are TRBV28 and TRBJ2-4, with 9 bases identical to TRBD1. This CDR3 has 18 residues. Germline values: CDR1 MDHEN, CDR2 SYDVKM. With V trimmed by 7 bases and J by 2 bases, 15 bases remained unmatched. The CDR3 bases are TGTGCCAGCACCCGTAGGGGAGCGGACAGGGGTCCCAAAAACATTCAGTACTTC. It yields the protein CASTRRGADRGPKNIQYF.

This clone was detected once. The V gene is TRBV4-2, the J gene TRBJ1-5; 9 bases map to TRBD1. Trimming at V came to 0 bases and at J to 12 bases, leaving 6 bases not matched to a gene. The CDR3 contains 14 residues. Germline CDR1 and CDR2: LGHNA and YNFKEQ. CDR3 residues: CASSQDRGQGHQHF. The CDR3 DNA reads TGTGCCAGCAGCCAAGATCGGGGACAGGGACACCAGCATTTT.

V and J are TRBV5-1 and TRBJ2-5; 9 bases fit TRBD2. The CDR3 contains 15 residues. Trimming at V came to 4 bases and at J to 5 bases, leaving 9 bases not matched to a gene. Germline assignment: CDR1 SGHRS and CDR2 YFSETQ. The CDR3 nucleotides are TGCGCCAGCAGCATGGGACTAGCACTCCGGGAGACCCAGTACTTC. As protein: CASSMGLALRETQYF.

The gene calls are TRBV9 and TRBJ2-1, with D perhaps matching TRBD1 (6 bases). Per the germline V gene, CDR1 is SGDLS and CDR2 is YYNGEE. V was pared by 0 bases and J by 1 base, with 11 bases between. The CDR3 extends over 16 amino acids. The chain's CDR3 is CASSVATGNSYNEQFF. In DNA, the CDR3 is TGTGCCAGCAGCGTAGCTACAGGGAATTCCTACAATGAGCAGTTCTTC. The full variable domain, its missing parts supplied by reference TRBV9 and TRBJ2-1, is DSGVTQTPKHLITATGQRVTLRCSPRSGDLSVYWYQQSLDQGLQFLIQYYNGEERAKGNILERFSAQQFPDLHSELNLSSLELGDSALYFCASSVATGNSYNEQFFGPGTRLTVL.

The V gene is TRBV4-3, the J gene TRBJ1-6; the match to TRBD1 covers 9 bases. The CDR3 is 14 residues long. The J segment lost 9 bases and the V segment lost 5 bases, leaving 5 bases of the junction unmatched. Germline assignment: CDR1 LGHNA and CDR2 YSLEER. The DNA of the CDR3 is TGCGCCAGCAGCTCCCGGGACAGGGTTTCACCCCTCCACTTT. Protein product: CASSSRDRVSPLHF.

The V call is TRBV27, the J call TRBJ2-1; D might be TRBD1 (6 bases). The V and J ends lost 5 bases and 6 bases respectively, with 17 bases between them. The CDR3 has 15 amino acids. CDR1 is MNHEY, CDR2 SMNVEV, per germline (reference sequence). The CDR3 DNA reads as TGTGCCAGCAGTGGACAGTCGATTTCGGGCAATGAGCAGTTCTTC. Translated: CASSGQSISGNEQFF.

The gene calls are TRBV6-1 and TRBJ2-7, with 7 bases aligning to TRBD2. Unmatched junction bases numbered 7, after V lost 8 bases and J lost 3 bases. Looked up from germline, CDR1 is MNHNS and CDR2 is SASEGT. The CDR3 has 13 residues. CDR3 residues: CASSLAVYYEQYF. The CDR3, as DNA: TGTGCCAGCTCGCTAGCGGTATACTACGAGCAGTACTTC.

The chain recombines TRBV5-8 with TRBJ1-1; D is undetermined. The CDR3 extends over 15 amino acids. Trimming shortened V by 6 bases and J by 3 bases, and 18 bases separated the two germline ends. Germline loops: CDR1 SGHTS, CDR2 YDEGEE. The CDR3 sequence: CASMLDYSLDTEAFF. The CDR3 DNA reads as TGTGCCAGCATGCTAGATTATTCGTTGGACACTGAAGCTTTCTTT.

The chain has TRBV30 and TRBJ2-2, with D possibly being TRBD2 (7 bases). Trimming removed 3 bases at V and 0 bases at J, with 14 bases between. This CDR3 has 16 residues. Germline CDR1 reads GTSNPN; CDR2 reads SVGIG (reference sequence). Here the CDR3 DNA reads TGTGCCTGGAGAGGGGGGGGCCGAGCGAACACCGGGGAGCTGTTTTTT. This gives the protein CAWRGGGRANTGELFF.

The rearrangement uses TRBV25-1 and TRBJ2-7, with D possibly being TRBD1 (5 bases). Trimming took off 6 bases at V and 4 bases at J, with 19 bases between the two ends. The CDR3 runs 15 residues. From germline, CDR1 is MGHDK and CDR2 SYGVNS. Here the CDR3 DNA reads TGTGCCAGCAGCACCGTGCAGGGTTTGGGTTACGAGCAGTACTTC. Amino acids: CASSTVQGLGYEQYF.

V and J are TRBV19 and TRBJ1-2; D not resolved. V lost 5 bases and J lost 2, with 9 bases in between. The CDR3 consists of 13 residues. Per germline, CDR1 LNHDA and CDR2 SQIVND (reference sequence). The CDR3: CASSPAVNYGYTF. CDR3 in DNA: TGTGCCAGTAGTCCTGCGGTGAACTATGGCTACACCTTC.

This rearrangement joins TRBV29-1 to TRBJ2-7, with TRBD1 matching 10 bases. This CDR3 comprises 12 residues. V trimming: 6 bases; J trimming: 5 bases; junction bases outside the gene matches: 4. Germline V gene sequence: CDR1 SQVTM, CDR2 ANQGSEA. CDR3 sequence: CSVGQGGDEQYF. CDR3 bases: TGCAGCGTCGGACAGGGGGGCGACGAGCAGTACTTC.

The chain has TRBV7-9 and TRBJ2-2; 10 bases align to TRBD2. V lost 5 bases, J lost 1 base, and 4 bases stayed unmatched. Germline CDR1 SEHNR, CDR2 FQNEAQ (reference sequence). This CDR3 spans 16 amino acids. The CDR3 DNA sequence: TGTGCCAGCAGCCCGACTAGCGGGCTGAACACCGGGGAGCTGTTTTTT. This sequence encodes CASSPTSGLNTGELFF.

The rearrangement links TRBV7-2 to TRBJ1-5; D is unresolved. From germline, CDR1 is SGHTA and CDR2 FQGNSA. The V end lost 5 bases, the J end lost 4 bases, and 6 bases lay between the germline ends. This CDR3 has 12 amino acids. CDR3 amino acids: CASSQINQPQHF. The CDR3 DNA reads TGTGCCAGCAGCCAGATAAATCAGCCCCAGCATTTT. Full variable domain (remainder filled in from reference TRBV7-2 and TRBJ1-5): GAGVSQSPSNKVTEKGKDVELRCDPISGHTALYWYRQSLGQGLEFLIYFQGNSAPDKSGLPSDRFSAERTGGSVSTLTIQRTQQEDSAVYLCASSQINQPQHFGDGTRLSIL.

This clone occurred a few times. V and J are TRBV6-5 and TRBJ1-1; D is undetermined. From germline, CDR1 is MNHEY and CDR2 SVGAGI. The V and J ends lost 6 bases and 8 bases respectively, with 10 bases between them. The CDR3 spans 11 residues. The CDR3 here is CASREGREAFF. For the CDR3, the DNA is TGTGCCAGCAGAGAGGGCAGGGAAGCTTTCTTT.

The chain joins TRBV11-3 to TRBJ2-7; 13 bases line up with TRBD2. V was pared by 3 bases and J by 4 bases, with 3 bases of the junction left unmatched. Germline assignment: CDR1 SGHNT and CDR2 YENEEA. The CDR3 has 15 amino acids. CDR3 bases: TGTGCCAGCAGCTTGGGACTAGCGGGACGATACGAGCAGTACTTC. It specifies CASSLGLAGRYEQYF. Variable domain in full (rest from reference TRBV11-3 and TRBJ2-7): EAGVVQSPRYKIIEKKQPVAFWCNPISGHNTLYWYLQNLGQGPELLIRYENEEAVDDSQLPKDRFSAERLKGVDSTLKIQPAELGDSAVYLCASSLGLAGRYEQYFGPGTRLTVT.

J is TRBJ2-7 and V is TRBV6-5; 12 bases fit TRBD1. CDR3 length: 14 residues. The junction had 4 bases not matched to a gene; V was cut back by 4 bases and J by 6 bases. CDR1 is MNHEY and CDR2 is SVGAGI in the germline V gene. The CDR3 here is CASSSGTGGGEQYF. The CDR3 nucleotides read TGTGCCAGCAGTTCCGGGACAGGGGGCGGCGAGCAGTACTTC.

The V gene is TRBV7-3, the J gene TRBJ2-7; tentatively, D is TRBD1 (6 bases). V lost 1 base to trimming and J lost 6 bases, with 10 bases between them. Germline CDR1 and CDR2: SGHTA and FQGTGA. The CDR3 sequence is 13 residues long. CDR3 protein: CASSLSRGTEQYF. The CDR3 coding sequence is TGTGCCAGCAGCTTAAGCAGGGGAACCGAGCAGTACTTC.

The chain combines TRBV7-6 with TRBJ2-7; D perhaps matches TRBD2 (6 bases). V was trimmed by 2 bases and J by 1 base, leaving 18 bases between them. This CDR3 is built from 17 residues. Germline CDR1 and CDR2: SGHVS and FNYEAQ. The CDR3 nucleotides are TGTGCCAGCAGCTTACTAGGTGGGCTAGCGAAGTCCTACGAGCAGTACTTC. Encoded protein: CASSLLGGLAKSYEQYF.

The chain joins TRBV13 to TRBJ2-7; D possibly corresponds to TRBD2 (5 bases). This CDR3 contains 14 residues. V was pared by 0 bases and J by 0 bases, with 6 bases between. Looked up from germline, CDR1 is PRHDT and CDR2 is FYEKMQ (reference sequence). CDR3 amino acids: CASSLGGSSYEQYF. CDR3 nucleotides: TGTGCCAGCAGCTTAGGGGGGAGCTCCTACGAGCAGTACTTC.

This chain joins TRBV25-1 and TRBJ1-2; D is unresolved. V lost 4 bases, J lost 4 bases, and 13 bases lay in between. The CDR3 runs 14 residues. The germline gives CDR1 MGHDK, CDR2 SYGVNS. In DNA form, the CDR3 reads TGTGCCAGCAGTGCCGACGGAGGTGGCTATGGCTACACCTTC. Protein sequence: CASSADGGGYGYTF.

The chain carries TRBV5-6 and TRBJ1-5, with 9 bases that match TRBD1. The germline CDR1 and CDR2 sequences are SGHDT and YYEEEE. Trimming took 0 bases from V and 4 from J; bases not matched to a gene: 5. CDR3 length equals 16 residues. The CDR3 nucleotides read TGTGCCAGCAGCTTGGTGAGACAGGGGGTAAATCAGCCCCAGCATTTT. Its translation: CASSLVRQGVNQPQHF.

This rearrangement joins TRBV27 to TRBJ2-7; 10 bases agree with TRBD2. Germline V gene sequence: CDR1 MNHEY, CDR2 SMNVEV (reference sequence). The CDR3 runs to 15 residues. The ends lost 5 bases at V and 1 base at J; junction bases unmatched: 5. CDR3 coding DNA: TGTGCCAGCAGTAACCCAGCGGGAGGGTCCTACGAGCAGTACTTC. It codes for CASSNPAGGSYEQYF.